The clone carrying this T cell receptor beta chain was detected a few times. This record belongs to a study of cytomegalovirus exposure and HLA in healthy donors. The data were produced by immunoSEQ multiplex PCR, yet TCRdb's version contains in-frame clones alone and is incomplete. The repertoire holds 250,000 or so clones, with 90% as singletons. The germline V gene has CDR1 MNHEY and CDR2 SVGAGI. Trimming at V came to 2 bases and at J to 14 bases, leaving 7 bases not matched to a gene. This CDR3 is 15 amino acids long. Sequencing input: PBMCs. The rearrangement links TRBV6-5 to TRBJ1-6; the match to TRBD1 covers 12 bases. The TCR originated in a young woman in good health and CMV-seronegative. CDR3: CASSYTGTGGRTLHF. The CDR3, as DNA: TGTGCCAGCAGTTACACCGGGACAGGGGGCCGCACCCTCCACTTT.